This TCR beta chain was sequenced for a study of blood T cell repertoires in COVID-19. V gave up 1 base and J gave up 8 bases, with 11 bases separating them. There are 13 residues in the CDR3. Profiling relied on immunoSEQ multiplex PCR, and the TCRdb table lists in-frame clones only, not all of them. The sample contains roughly 250,000 clones, around 88% of which appear only once. Sequenced material: peripheral blood. This sequence joins TRBV12-3 or TRBV12-4 and TRBJ1-1; D not resolved. The TCR comes from a man aged 35-49 years with active or convalescent COVID-19. Here the CDR3 reads CASSLGSGTEAFF. CDR3 nucleotide sequence: TGTGCCAGCAGTTTAGGTTCAGGCACCGAAGCTTTCTTT.